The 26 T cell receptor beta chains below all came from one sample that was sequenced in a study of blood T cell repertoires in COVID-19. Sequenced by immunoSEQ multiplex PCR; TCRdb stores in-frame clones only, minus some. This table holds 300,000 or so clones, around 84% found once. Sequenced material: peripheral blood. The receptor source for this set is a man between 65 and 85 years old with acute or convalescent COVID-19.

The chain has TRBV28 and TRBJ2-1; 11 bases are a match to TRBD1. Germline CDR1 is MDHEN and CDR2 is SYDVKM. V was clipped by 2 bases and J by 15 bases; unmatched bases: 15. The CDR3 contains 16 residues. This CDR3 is CASSLAGTGGVGDLFF. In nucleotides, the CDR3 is TGTGCCAGCAGTTTAGCCGGGACAGGGGGAGTTGGCGACCTGTTCTTC.

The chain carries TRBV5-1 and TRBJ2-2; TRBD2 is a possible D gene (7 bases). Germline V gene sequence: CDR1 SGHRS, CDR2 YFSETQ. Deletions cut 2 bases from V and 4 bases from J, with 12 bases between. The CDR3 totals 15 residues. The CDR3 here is CASSFGGRGTGELFF. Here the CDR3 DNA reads TGCGCCAGCAGCTTCGGGGGGCGCGGCACCGGGGAGCTGTTTTTT.

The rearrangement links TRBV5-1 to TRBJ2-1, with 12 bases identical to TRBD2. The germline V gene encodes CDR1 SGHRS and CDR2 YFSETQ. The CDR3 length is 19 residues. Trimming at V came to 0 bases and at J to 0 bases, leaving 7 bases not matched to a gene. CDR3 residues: CASSLGTSGAMSSYNEQFF. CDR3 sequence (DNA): TGCGCCAGCAGCTTGGGGACTAGCGGGGCGATGAGCTCCTACAATGAGCAGTTCTTC.

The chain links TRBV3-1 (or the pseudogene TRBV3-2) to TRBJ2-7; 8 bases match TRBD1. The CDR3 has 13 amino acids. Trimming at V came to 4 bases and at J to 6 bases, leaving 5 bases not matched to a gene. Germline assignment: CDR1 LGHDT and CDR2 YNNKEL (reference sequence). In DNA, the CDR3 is TGTGCCAGCAGCCGACAGGGGCCGGGCGAGCAGTACTTC. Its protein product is CASSRQGPGEQYF.

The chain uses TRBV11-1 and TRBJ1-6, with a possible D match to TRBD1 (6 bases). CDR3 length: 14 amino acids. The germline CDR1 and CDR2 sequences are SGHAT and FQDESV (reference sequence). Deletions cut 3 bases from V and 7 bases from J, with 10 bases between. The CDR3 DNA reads TGTGCCAGCAGCTTCCGGGACACAAATTCACCCCTCCACTTT. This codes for CASSFRDTNSPLHF.

The CDR3 bases are TGTGCCAGCAGCTTAGCGCGCGGAACTCATTACGAGCAGTACTTC. Translating gives CASSLARGTHYEQYF. This chain uses TRBV7-2 with TRBJ2-7; D gene ambiguous. This CDR3 is built from 15 residues. Trimming pared 0 bases from V and 4 bases from J, leaving 13 bases between. Germline V lookup: CDR1 SGHTA, CDR2 FQGNSA. Based on the CDR3 plus reference TRBV7-2 and TRBJ2-7, the full variable domain is GAGVSQSPSNKVTEKGKDVELRCDPISGHTALYWYRQSLGQGLEFLIYFQGNSAPDKSGLPSDRFSAERTGGSVSTLTIQRTQQEDSAVYLCASSLARGTHYEQYFGPGTRLTVT.

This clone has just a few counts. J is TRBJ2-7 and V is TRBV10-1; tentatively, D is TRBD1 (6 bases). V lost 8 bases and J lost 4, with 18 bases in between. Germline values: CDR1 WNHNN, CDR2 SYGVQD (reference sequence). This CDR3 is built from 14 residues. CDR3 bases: TGCGCCAGCGGTCGGGACATCGCCATATACGAGCAGTACTTC. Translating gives CASGRDIAIYEQYF.

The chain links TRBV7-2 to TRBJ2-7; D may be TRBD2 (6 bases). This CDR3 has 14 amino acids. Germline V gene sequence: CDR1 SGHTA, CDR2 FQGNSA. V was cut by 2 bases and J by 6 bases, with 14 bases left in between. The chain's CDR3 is CASSLTGVGSEQYF. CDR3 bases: TGTGCCAGCAGCTTAACGGGAGTAGGTAGCGAGCAGTACTTC. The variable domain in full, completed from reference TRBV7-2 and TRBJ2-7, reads GAGVSQSPSNKVTEKGKDVELRCDPISGHTALYWYRQSLGQGLEFLIYFQGNSAPDKSGLPSDRFSAERTGGSVSTLTIQRTQQEDSAVYLCASSLTGVGSEQYFGPGTRLTVT.

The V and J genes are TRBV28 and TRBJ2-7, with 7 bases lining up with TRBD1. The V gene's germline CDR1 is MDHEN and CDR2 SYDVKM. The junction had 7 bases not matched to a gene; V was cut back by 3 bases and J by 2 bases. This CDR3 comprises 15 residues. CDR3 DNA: TGTGCCAGCAGTTTTAACGAGGGGGCGCCCTACGAGCAGTACTTC. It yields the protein CASSFNEGAPYEQYF.

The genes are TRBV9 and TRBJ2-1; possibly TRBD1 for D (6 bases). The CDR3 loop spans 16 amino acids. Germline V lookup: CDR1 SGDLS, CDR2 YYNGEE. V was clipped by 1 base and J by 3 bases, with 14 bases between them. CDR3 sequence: CASSVSGAGFYNEQFF. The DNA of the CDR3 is TGTGCCAGCAGCGTATCAGGGGCTGGATTCTACAATGAGCAGTTCTTC. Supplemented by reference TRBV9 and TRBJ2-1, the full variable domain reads DSGVTQTPKHLITATGQRVTLRCSPRSGDLSVYWYQQSLDQGLQFLIQYYNGEERAKGNILERFSAQQFPDLHSELNLSSLELGDSALYFCASSVSGAGFYNEQFFGPGTRLTVL.

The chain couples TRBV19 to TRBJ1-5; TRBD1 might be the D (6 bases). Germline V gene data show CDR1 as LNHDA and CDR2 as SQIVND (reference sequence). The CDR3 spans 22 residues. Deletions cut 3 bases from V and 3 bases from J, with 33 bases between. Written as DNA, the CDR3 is TGTGCCAGTAGTATGTTGGGGGCCAATCACCGGGCAAATCACCGTGTCAATCAGCCCCAGCATTTT. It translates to CASSMLGANHRANHRVNQPQHF.

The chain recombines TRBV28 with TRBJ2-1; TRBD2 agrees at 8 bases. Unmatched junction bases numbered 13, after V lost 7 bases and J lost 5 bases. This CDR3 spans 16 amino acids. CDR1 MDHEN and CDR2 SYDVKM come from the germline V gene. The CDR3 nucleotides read TGTGCCAGCACCCCGGGGGGGCCTCCAAGAAACAATGAGCAGTTCTTC. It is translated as CASTPGGPPRNNEQFF.

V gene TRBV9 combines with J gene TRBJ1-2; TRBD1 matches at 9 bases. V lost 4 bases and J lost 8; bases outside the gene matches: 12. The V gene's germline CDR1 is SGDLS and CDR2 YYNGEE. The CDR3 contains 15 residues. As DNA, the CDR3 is TGTGCCAGCAGCCCCTCCGGGACAGGGACGGGAGGCTACACCTTC. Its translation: CASSPSGTGTGGYTF.

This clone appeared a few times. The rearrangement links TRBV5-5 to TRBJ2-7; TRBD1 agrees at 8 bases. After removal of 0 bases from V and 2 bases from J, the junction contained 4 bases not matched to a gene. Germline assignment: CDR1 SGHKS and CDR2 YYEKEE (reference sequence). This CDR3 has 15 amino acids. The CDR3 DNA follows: TGTGCCAGCAGCTTGGGGGGGACAGGAACCTACGAGCAGTACTTC. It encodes CASSLGGTGTYEQYF.

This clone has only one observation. The CDR3 DNA is TGCGCCAGCAGCCAAGGGACAGGGGAGGACGAAAAACTGTTTTTT. It encodes CASSQGTGEDEKLFF. The chain links TRBV4-3 to TRBJ1-4; 9 bases are shared with TRBD1. CDR1 is LGHNA and CDR2 is YSLEER in the germline V gene. The CDR3 totals 15 residues. Trimming cost V 1 base and J 8 bases; bases outside gene matches: 5.

The CDR3 is CAWSEKGQSTNEKLFF. The CDR3 DNA follows: TGTGCCTGGAGTGAAAAAGGACAGTCAACTAATGAAAAACTGTTTTTT. This chain links TRBV30 with TRBJ1-4; D is possibly TRBD1 (6 bases). Trimming pared 1 base from V and 0 bases from J, leaving 12 bases between. Germline V gives CDR1 GTSNPN, CDR2 SVGIG (reference sequence). The CDR3 is made up of 16 amino acids.

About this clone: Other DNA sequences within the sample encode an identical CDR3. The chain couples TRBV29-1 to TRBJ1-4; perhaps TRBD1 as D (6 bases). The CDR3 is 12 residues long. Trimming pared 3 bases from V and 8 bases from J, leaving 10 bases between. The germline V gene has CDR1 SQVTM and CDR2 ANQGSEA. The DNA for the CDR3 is TGCAGCGTTGACAGGGGTAGCGAAAAACTGTTTTTT. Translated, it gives CSVDRGSEKLFF. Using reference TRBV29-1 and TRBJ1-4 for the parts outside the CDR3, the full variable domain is SAVISQKPSRDICQRGTSLTIQCQVDSQVTMMFWYRQQPGQSLTLIATANQGSEATYESGFVIDKFPISRPNLTFSTLTVSNMSPEDSSIYLCSVDRGSEKLFFGSGTQLSVL.

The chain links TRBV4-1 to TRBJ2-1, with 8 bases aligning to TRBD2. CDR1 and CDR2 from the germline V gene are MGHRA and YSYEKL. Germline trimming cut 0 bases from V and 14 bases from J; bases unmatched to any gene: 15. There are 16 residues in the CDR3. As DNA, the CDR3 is TGCGCCAGCAGCCAAGACCCTCAAGCGGGAGAGCCTGGGGAGTTCTTC. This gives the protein CASSQDPQAGEPGEFF.

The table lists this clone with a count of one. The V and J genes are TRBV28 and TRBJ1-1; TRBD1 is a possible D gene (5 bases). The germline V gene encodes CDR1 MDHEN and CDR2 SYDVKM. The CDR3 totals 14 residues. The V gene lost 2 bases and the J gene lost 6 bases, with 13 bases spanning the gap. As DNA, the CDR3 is TGTGCCAGCAGTTTACGCCAGGGTAGGGCTGAAGCTTTCTTT. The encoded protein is CASSLRQGRAEAFF.

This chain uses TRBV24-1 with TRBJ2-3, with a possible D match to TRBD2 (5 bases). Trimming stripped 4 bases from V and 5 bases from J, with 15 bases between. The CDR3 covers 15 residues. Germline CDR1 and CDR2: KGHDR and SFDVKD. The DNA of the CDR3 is TGTGCCACCAGTGACCGAGGGTCGCAGCGAGATACGCAGTATTTT. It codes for CATSDRGSQRDTQYF.

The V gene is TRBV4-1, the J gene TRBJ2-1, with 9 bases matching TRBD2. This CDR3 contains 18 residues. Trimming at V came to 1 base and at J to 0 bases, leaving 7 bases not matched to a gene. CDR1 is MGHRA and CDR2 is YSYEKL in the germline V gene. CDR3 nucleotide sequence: TGCGCCAGCAGCCAAGGGCTTAGCGGGAGTCACTCCTACAATGAGCAGTTCTTC. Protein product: CASSQGLSGSHSYNEQFF.

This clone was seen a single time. The chain's CDR3 is CASSLGTSGDNEQFF. The CDR3 bases are TGTGCCAGTAGTCTTGGGACTAGCGGAGACAATGAGCAGTTCTTC. The gene calls are TRBV19 and TRBJ2-1, with TRBD2 matching over 11 bases. The V segment lost 5 bases and the J segment 5 bases; nucleotides outside the gene matches: 5. The germline V gene encodes CDR1 LNHDA and CDR2 SQIVND (reference sequence). CDR3 length equals 15 residues.

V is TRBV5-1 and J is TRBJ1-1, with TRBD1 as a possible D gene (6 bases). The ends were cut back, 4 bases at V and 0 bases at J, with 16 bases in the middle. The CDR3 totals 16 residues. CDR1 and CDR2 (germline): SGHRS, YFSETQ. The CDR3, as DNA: TGCGCCAGCAGCACACAGGGAAGCTATCTGAACACTGAAGCTTTCTTT. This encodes CASSTQGSYLNTEAFF.

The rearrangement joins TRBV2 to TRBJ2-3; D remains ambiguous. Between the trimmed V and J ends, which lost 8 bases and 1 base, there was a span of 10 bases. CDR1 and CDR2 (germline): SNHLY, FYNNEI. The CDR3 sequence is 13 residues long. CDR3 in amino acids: CASAVVGTDTQYF. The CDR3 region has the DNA TGTGCCAGCGCGGTAGTGGGCACAGATACGCAGTATTTT. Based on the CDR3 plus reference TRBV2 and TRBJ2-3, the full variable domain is EPEVTQTPSHQVTQMGQEVILRCVPISNHLYFYWYRQILGQKVEFLVSFYNNEISEKSEIFDDQFSVERPDGSNFTLKIRSTKLEDSAMYFCASAVVGTDTQYFGPGTRLTVL.

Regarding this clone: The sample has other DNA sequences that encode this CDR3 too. The CDR3 protein is CASSPDRNYGYTF. CDR3 bases: TGTGCCAGCAGCCCCGACAGGAACTATGGCTACACCTTC. The chain combines TRBV5-6 with TRBJ1-2, with D possibly being TRBD1 (6 bases). The germline V and J ends were trimmed by 4 bases and 2 bases, with 9 bases remaining between them. Germline CDR1 reads SGHDT; CDR2 reads YYEEEE. This CDR3 has 13 amino acids. The full variable domain, its missing parts supplied by reference TRBV5-6 and TRBJ1-2, is DAGVTQSPTHLIKTRGQQVTLRCSPKSGHDTVSWYQQALGQGPQFIFQYYEEEERQRGNFPDRFSGHQFPNYSSELNVNALLLGDSALYLCASSPDRNYGYTFGSGTRLTVV.

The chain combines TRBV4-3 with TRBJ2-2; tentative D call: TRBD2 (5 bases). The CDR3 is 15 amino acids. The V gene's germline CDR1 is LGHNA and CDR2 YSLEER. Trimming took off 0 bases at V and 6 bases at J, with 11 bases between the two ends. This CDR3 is CASSQDYGVPGELFF. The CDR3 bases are TGCGCCAGCAGCCAAGATTACGGGGTCCCCGGGGAGCTGTTTTTT.